This T cell receptor (beta chain) was found in a study of cytomegalovirus exposure and HLA in healthy donors. The CDR3 totals 13 residues. In germline, CDR1 is LGHNT, CDR2 FRNRAP. Trimming cost V 6 bases and J 2 bases, with 10 bases left between them. 13 Jbeta primers and 60 Vbeta primers were used for the PCR. Here immunoSEQ multiplex PCR was the method, and the copy in TCRdb shows in-frame clones only, minus some. The sample records about 90,000 clones, roughly 80% being singletons. The chain carries TRBV12-5 and TRBJ1-2; D possibly corresponds to TRBD1 (6 bases). The sequenced sample was PBMCs. The receptor's source is a woman aged 40 to 50 in good health and CMV-seropositive. CDR3: CASGPGQNYGYTF. The CDR3 bases are TGTGCTAGTGGCCCCGGACAGAACTATGGCTACACCTTC.